These 8 T cell receptor beta chains were sequenced from one sample in a study of identical twins. Each CDR3 protein is one row after TCRdb ran MiXCR on the 5' RACE reads. The table shows hundreds of thousands of distinct CDR3 sequences, with 20% to 25% occurring only once. The data were also submitted as part of a second study, on T cells expressing NK-cell markers.

Source material: CD4+ T cells sorted from blood. These receptors originate from a woman between 18 and 29 years old in good health.

A few counts support this clonotype. This sequence joins TRBV12-3 or TRBV12-4 and TRBJ1-5; D unclear. The germline V and J ends were trimmed by 6 bases and 4 bases, with 13 bases remaining between them. The CDR3 is made up of 14 amino acids. The CDR3 sequence: CASSPKGRNQPQHF. CDR3 DNA: TGTGCCAGCAGCCCGAAGGGTCGGAATCAGCCCCAGCATTTT.

This clonotype was observed a handful of times. V and J are TRBV6-5 and TRBJ2-1, with 9 bases aligning to TRBD2. The CDR3 sequence is 16 residues long. The V segment lost 3 bases and the J segment 4 bases; nucleotides outside the gene matches: 7. Germline CDR1 reads MNHEY; CDR2 reads SVGAGI. DNA for the CDR3: TGTGCCAGCAGTTATTATAGCGGGAGTCGGTACAATGAGCAGTTCTTC. Translation: CASSYYSGSRYNEQFF.

This clonotype has just a few counts. The CDR3 DNA reads as TGCAGTGCTAGGGCGACTAGCGGTTCAAATGAGCAGTTCTTC. Translation: CSARATSGSNEQFF. V and J are TRBV20-1 and TRBJ2-1, with TRBD2 matching over 9 bases. Germline V gene data show CDR1 as DFQATT and CDR2 as SNEGSKA (reference sequence). CDR3 length: 14 amino acids. V lost 3 bases, J lost 7 bases, and 7 bases stayed unmatched.

This clonotype has at least ten counts. The chain couples TRBV7-2 to TRBJ1-1; D may be TRBD1 (6 bases). The V and J ends lost 1 base and 9 bases respectively, with 12 bases between them. The germline CDR1 and CDR2 sequences are SGHTA and FQGNSA. This CDR3 has 13 amino acids. Written as DNA, the CDR3 is TGTGCCAGCAGCTTAGATGAGGGACATCAAGCTTTCTTT. It yields the protein CASSLDEGHQAFF.

This chain links TRBV20-1 with TRBJ2-1; D gene unclear. Germline V CDR1 and CDR2: DFQATT, SNEGSKA (reference sequence). The CDR3 totals 12 residues. V was shortened by 3 bases and J by 9 bases, with 12 bases between the two germline ends. The CDR3 DNA reads TGCAGTGCTAGTTCTCGACGAGGTGAGCAGTTCTTC. Translation: CSASSRRGEQFF.

V and J are TRBV6-1 and TRBJ2-3; 13 bases fit TRBD2. The CDR3 has 16 amino acids. Losses at the gene ends were 4 bases for V and 2 bases for J; bases not matched to a gene: 3. The germline V gene encodes CDR1 MNHNS and CDR2 SASEGT. CDR3 residues: CASSGLAGGLTDTQYF. The DNA for the CDR3 is TGTGCCAGCAGTGGACTAGCGGGAGGCCTCACAGATACGCAGTATTTT.

The chain employs TRBV6-2 or TRBV6-3 and TRBJ2-1; a possible D gene is TRBD2 (6 bases). The CDR3 covers 14 residues. Trimming cost V 5 bases and J 4 bases, with 12 bases left between them. CDR1 and CDR2 (germline): MNHEY, SVGEGT. CDR3 sequence reads: CASSVRDWYNEQFF. The CDR3 DNA reads TGTGCCAGCAGTGTCCGGGACTGGTACAATGAGCAGTTCTTC.

The genes are TRBV6-5 and TRBJ2-7, with D tentatively TRBD2 (5 bases). The CDR3 runs 12 residues. The ends were cut back, 6 bases at V and 3 bases at J, with 9 bases in the middle. Germline assignment: CDR1 MNHEY and CDR2 SVGAGI. CDR3 sequence: CASSRTSYEQYF. The CDR3 nucleotides are TGTGCCAGCAGCCGCACTAGCTACGAGCAGTACTTC.